The sequence of this T cell receptor beta chain was determined in a study of T-cell memory formation after mild COVID-19. Study overall: TCR clusters largely stayed donor specific. Study-wide findings and caveats: A second wave expanding day 15 to 37 was CD4+-biased; contracting clones were balanced.

MiXCR was run by TCRdb on the 5' RACE reads, yielding one entry per CDR3 protein. The sample gives under 300,000 distinct CDR3 sequences, 8% to 9.5% of which show up once; approximately 20% is in the top ten. Note on this clonotype: Its antigen is currently unknown.

Germline loops: CDR1 DFQATT, CDR2 SNEGSKA (reference sequence). The CDR3 covers 15 residues. V was trimmed by 6 bases and J by 9 bases, leaving 24 bases between them. V usage is TRBV20-1 and J usage is TRBJ2-1; D is undetermined. The receptor was isolated from a man aged 18 to 30 who had mild COVID-19 (a few samples of this study predate the infection). Cell type and time point are not known. Sequencing used PBMCs or a T cell subset sorted from them (not recorded which). CDR3 sequence (DNA): TGCAGTGCCCCCCCGGATAGGGATCACACCACTGAGCAGTTCTTC. Protein sequence: CSAPPDRDHTTEQFF.